This is a list of T cell receptor beta chains from one sample in a study of multiple sclerosis patients with progressive multifocal leukoencephalopathy. Assay used: immunoSEQ multiplex PCR; TCRdb lists only in-frame clones, some missing. Altogether 25,000 to 30,000 clones are present, around 91% being singletons, with the ten largest covering 1.3%. The sample in question was PBMCs, obtained from a patient treated with natalizumab. The receptors come from a human donor with multiple sclerosis. The CDR3 runs from the conserved cysteine through the conserved F or W. Each record gives: clone size, V gene, J gene, D gene, CDR3 protein, CDR3 DNA. D genes are given only for firm matches. Clone size, where shown, is once, few, many, or a class for clones that have expanded.

clone size: once; V gene: TRBV9; J gene: TRBJ1-2; D gene: .; CDR3 protein: CASSVDGKDGYTF; CDR3 DNA: TGTGCCAGCAGCGTAGATGGAAAGGATGGCTACACCTTC
clone size: once; V gene: TRBV11-2; J gene: TRBJ1-1; D gene: .; CDR3 protein: CASSLDSGLEAFF; CDR3 DNA: TGTGCCAGCAGCTTAGATTCGGGCCTAGAAGCTTTCTTT
clone size: .; V gene: TRBV2; J gene: TRBJ1-2; D gene: TRBD1; CDR3 protein: CASRSGQGVYGYTF; CDR3 DNA: TGTGCCAGCAGGAGTGGACAGGGGGTCTATGGCTACACCTTC
clone size: .; V gene: TRBV4-3; J gene: TRBJ2-7; D gene: .; CDR3 protein: CASSQDGGSSYEQYF; CDR3 DNA: TGCGCCAGCAGCCAAGACGGCGGTAGCTCCTACGAGCAGTACTTC
clone size: few; V gene: TRBV5-6; J gene: TRBJ2-3; D gene: .; CDR3 protein: CASSLAGLLSDTQYF; CDR3 DNA: TGTGCCAGCAGCTTGGCTGGACTCCTCTCAGATACGCAGTATTTT
clone size: .; V gene: TRBV27; J gene: TRBJ1-1; D gene: TRBD1; CDR3 protein: CASRTLQGAGGAFF; CDR3 DNA: TGTGCCAGCAGGACTCTACAGGGGGCTGGGGGAGCTTTCTTT
clone size: few; V gene: TRBV7-9; J gene: TRBJ1-4; D gene: .; CDR3 protein: CASSLDGTTNEKLFF; CDR3 DNA: TGTGCCAGCAGCTTAGACGGGACAACTAATGAAAAACTGTTTTTT
clone size: .; V gene: TRBV10-2; J gene: TRBJ1-2; D gene: TRBD1; CDR3 protein: CASSESLGTGNYGYTF; CDR3 DNA: TGCGCCAGCAGTGAGTCCCTCGGGACAGGGAACTATGGCTACACCTTC
clone size: .; V gene: TRBV5-1; J gene: TRBJ2-1; D gene: TRBD1; CDR3 protein: CASSLVESCRGPVQFF; CDR3 DNA: TGCGCCAGCAGCTTGGTGGAGTCATGCAGGGGGCCGGTTCAGTTCTTC
clone size: .; V gene: TRBV2; J gene: TRBJ1-2; D gene: .; CDR3 protein: CASSDFRDTSNYGYTF; CDR3 DNA: TGTGCCAGCAGTGATTTCCGGGACACCTCTAACTATGGCTACACCTTC
clone size: .; V gene: TRBV2; J gene: TRBJ1-1; D gene: .; CDR3 protein: CASSESLGTTEAFF; CDR3 DNA: TGTGCCAGCAGTGAAAGTTTGGGAACGACTGAAGCTTTCTTT
clone size: .; V gene: TRBV9; J gene: TRBJ2-4; D gene: .; CDR3 protein: CASSVDGLAQQNIQYF; CDR3 DNA: TGTGCCAGCAGCGTAGATGGCCTGGCCCAGCAAAACATTCAGTACTTC
clone size: .; V gene: TRBV7-2; J gene: TRBJ1-2; D gene: TRBD1; CDR3 protein: CASTPKGAGGANGYTF; CDR3 DNA: TGTGCCAGCACCCCGAAGGGGGCAGGGGGCGCGAATGGCTACACCTTC